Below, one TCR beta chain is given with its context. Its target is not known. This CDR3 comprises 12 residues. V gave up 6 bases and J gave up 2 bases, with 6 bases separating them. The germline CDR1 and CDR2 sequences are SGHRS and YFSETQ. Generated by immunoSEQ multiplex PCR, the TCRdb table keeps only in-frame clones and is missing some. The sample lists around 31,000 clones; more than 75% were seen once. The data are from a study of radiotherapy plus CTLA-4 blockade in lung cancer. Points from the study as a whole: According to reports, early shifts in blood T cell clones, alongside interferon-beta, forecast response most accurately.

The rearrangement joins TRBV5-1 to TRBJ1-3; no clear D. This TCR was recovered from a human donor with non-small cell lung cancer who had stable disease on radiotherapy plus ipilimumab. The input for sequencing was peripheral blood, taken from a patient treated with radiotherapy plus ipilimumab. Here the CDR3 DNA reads TGCGCCAGCACGGAAGCTGGAAACACCATATATTTT. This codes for CASTEAGNTIYF.